The 2 T cell receptor beta chains presented below share a single source sample, sequenced in a study of control samples from healthy donors and cancer patients. The method was immunoSEQ multiplex PCR; TCRdb's version includes in-frame clones alone and lacks a portion of them. Here the sample spans about 82,000 clones, approximately 91% being singletons. Sequencing input: blood. Source of these receptors: a man aged 45 to 65 in good health.

This chain links TRBV10-1 with TRBJ1-6; tentative D call: TRBD1 (6 bases). Germline CDR1 WNHNN, CDR2 SYGVQD (reference sequence). Trimming shortened V by 11 bases and J by 0 bases, and 14 bases separated the two germline ends. CDR3 length: 15 residues. CDR3 protein: CAARGPGSYNSPLHF. As DNA, the CDR3 is TGCGCCGCCAGGGGCCCCGGCTCCTATAATTCACCCCTCCACTTT.

This chain uses TRBV30 with TRBJ2-7, with no clear D. Trimming cost V 2 bases and J 3 bases, with 11 bases left between them. Germline values: CDR1 GTSNPN, CDR2 SVGIG (reference sequence). The CDR3 sequence is 13 residues long. This chain's CDR3 is CAWSFSLYYEQYF. CDR3 nucleotide sequence: TGTGCCTGGAGTTTCTCTTTATACTACGAGCAGTACTTC.